Described below is a single TCR beta chain sequence and its context. The target antigen is unknown. The record originates from a study of blood T cells in healthy people across ages. Per germline, CDR1 DFQATT and CDR2 SNEGSKA (reference sequence). The CDR3 contains 14 residues. Trimming left V 4 bases short and J 7 bases short, with 19 bases between. General study findings and limits: Unsorted PBMCs blocked a conclusive comparison of naive and antigen-experienced cells. Higher diversity, along with more naive CD4+ cells, distinguished long-lived donors from aged donors. In older individuals, TCR beta diversity per million T cells was lower, falling roughly linearly with age.

A J-beta primer mix and a sample-barcoded 5' primer were used in a second PCR of about 7 to 12 cycles. The authors tagged each cDNA molecule using a template-switch adaptor with 12 random nucleotides. One entry per CDR3 protein, called by TCRdb with MiXCR from the 5' RACE reads. The table records some 1.5 million distinct CDR3 sequences, 40% to 45% of them present only once. Sample: blood. The rearrangement uses TRBV20-1 and TRBJ1-2; maybe TRBD1 (6 bases). The source of this sequence is a woman aged 18-29 years in good health. As DNA, the CDR3 is TGCAGTGCTACTCAGCGAACCAGGGGCTGTGGCTACACCTTC. It is translated as CSATQRTRGCGYTF.